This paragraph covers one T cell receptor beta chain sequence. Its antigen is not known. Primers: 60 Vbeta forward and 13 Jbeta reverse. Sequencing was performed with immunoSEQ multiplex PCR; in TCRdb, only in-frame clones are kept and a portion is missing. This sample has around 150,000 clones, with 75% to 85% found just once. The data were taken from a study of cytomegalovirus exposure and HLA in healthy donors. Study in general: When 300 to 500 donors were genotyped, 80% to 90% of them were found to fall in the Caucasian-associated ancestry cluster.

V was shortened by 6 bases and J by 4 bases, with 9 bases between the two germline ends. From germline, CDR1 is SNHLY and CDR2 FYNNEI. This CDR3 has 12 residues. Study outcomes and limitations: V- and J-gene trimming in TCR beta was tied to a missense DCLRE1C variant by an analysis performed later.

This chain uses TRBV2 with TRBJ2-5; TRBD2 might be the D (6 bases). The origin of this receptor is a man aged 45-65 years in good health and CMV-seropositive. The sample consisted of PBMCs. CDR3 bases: TGTGCCAGCAGGCGGGGCGGAGAGACCCAGTACTTC. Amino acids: CASRRGGETQYF.